This T cell receptor (beta chain) was obtained from a study of cytomegalovirus exposure and HLA in healthy donors. Amplification used 60 Vbeta primers and 13 Jbeta primers. As handled by the study authors: Approximately 9.9 million shared chains were among the 65 million to 85 million unique TCR beta chains that a later analysis counted. This table comes from immunoSEQ multiplex PCR, and its TCRdb copy is limited to in-frame clones, with some not included. V and J calls and clone size follow that table, whereas D and trimming were derived from the DNA. The data hold under 65,000 clones, with roughly 75% observed a single time. The germline V and J ends were trimmed by 4 bases and 1 base, with 11 bases remaining between them. The CDR3 extends over 15 amino acids. Germline lookup yields CDR1 LGHNA and CDR2 YNFKEQ.

This sequence was found in a young man in good health and CMV-seropositive. Sequencing was performed on PBMCs. The V and J genes are TRBV4-2 and TRBJ1-5; possible D gene TRBD1, 5 bases. The CDR3 loop is CASSRSTGSNQPQHF. CDR3 DNA: TGTGCCAGCAGCCGATCAACAGGCAGCAATCAGCCCCAGCATTTT.